The 3 T cell receptor beta chains below were found in one sample sequenced in a study of blood T cell repertoires in COVID-19. The assay was immunoSEQ multiplex PCR, and TCRdb's table has in-frame clones only and misses some. The sample gives hundreds of thousands of clones, approximately 90% of which show up once; 6% to 6.5% is in the top ten. The sample was PBMCs or T cells enriched from blood (not recorded which). These TCRs come from a woman aged 40 to 49 who had recovered from COVID-19.

V and J are TRBV10-2 and TRBJ2-1; 8 nucleotides align to TRBD2. CDR1 and CDR2 (germline): WSHSY, SAAADI. The CDR3 spans 13 residues. V lost 6 bases and J lost 5; bases outside the gene matches: 3. CDR3 sequence: CASRIAGNNEQFF. CDR3 DNA: TGCGCCAGCAGAATAGCGGGGAACAATGAGCAGTTCTTC.

The CDR3 bases are TGTGCCAGCAGCCCGGGACTAGCGGGACGCGATACGCAGTATTTT. Translating gives CASSPGLAGRDTQYF. The chain links TRBV5-8 to TRBJ2-3, with 13 bases identical to TRBD2. The CDR3 contains 15 residues. The V gene's germline CDR1 is SGHTS and CDR2 YDEGEE. Losses at the gene ends were 4 bases for V and 6 bases for J; bases not matched to a gene: 5.

This chain joins TRBV5-1 and TRBJ1-1; 9 bases agree with TRBD1. From germline, CDR1 is SGHRS and CDR2 YFSETQ. The V and J ends lost 4 bases and 3 bases, in that order; junction bases with no gene match: 4. The CDR3 covers 14 residues. In DNA form, the CDR3 reads TGCGCCAGCAGCCCCCGGGACAGGGACACTGAAGCTTTCTTT. Translation gives CASSPRDRDTEAFF.